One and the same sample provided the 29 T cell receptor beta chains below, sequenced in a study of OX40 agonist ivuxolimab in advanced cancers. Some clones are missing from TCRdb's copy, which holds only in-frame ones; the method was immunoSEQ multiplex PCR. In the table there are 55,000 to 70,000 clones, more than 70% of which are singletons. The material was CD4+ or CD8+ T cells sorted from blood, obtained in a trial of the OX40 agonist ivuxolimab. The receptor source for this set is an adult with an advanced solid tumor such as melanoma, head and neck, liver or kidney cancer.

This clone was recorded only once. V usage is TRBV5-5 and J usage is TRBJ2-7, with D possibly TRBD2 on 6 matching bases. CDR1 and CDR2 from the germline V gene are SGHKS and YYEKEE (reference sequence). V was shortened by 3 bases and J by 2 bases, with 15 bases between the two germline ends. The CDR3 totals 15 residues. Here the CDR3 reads CASSSSTRGAYEQYF. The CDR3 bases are TGTGCCAGCAGCTCCAGTACACGCGGGGCCTACGAGCAGTACTTC.

The CDR3 sequence: CASSGDSNNSPLHF. CDR3 bases: TGTGCCAGCAGCGGGGACAGCAATAATTCACCCCTCCACTTT. The V call is TRBV7-9, the J call TRBJ1-6; 7 positions match TRBD1. The germline V gene has CDR1 SEHNR and CDR2 FQNEAQ (reference sequence). The V segment lost 5 bases and the J segment 5 bases; nucleotides outside the gene matches: 3. CDR3 length equals 14 residues.

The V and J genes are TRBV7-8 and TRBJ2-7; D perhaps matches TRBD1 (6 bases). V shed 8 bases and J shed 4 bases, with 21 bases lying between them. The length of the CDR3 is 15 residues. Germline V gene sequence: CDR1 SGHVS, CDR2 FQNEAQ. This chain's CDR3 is CASGSGLPRGYEQYF. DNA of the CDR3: TGTGCCAGCGGGTCAGGACTCCCGAGGGGGTACGAGCAGTACTTC.

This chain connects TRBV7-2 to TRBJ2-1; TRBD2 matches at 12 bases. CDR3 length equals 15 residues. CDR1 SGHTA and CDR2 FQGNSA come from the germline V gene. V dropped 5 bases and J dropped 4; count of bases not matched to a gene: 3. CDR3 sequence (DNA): TGTGCCAGCAGCGGACTAGCGGGGAAATACAATGAGCAGTTCTTC. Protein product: CASSGLAGKYNEQFF.

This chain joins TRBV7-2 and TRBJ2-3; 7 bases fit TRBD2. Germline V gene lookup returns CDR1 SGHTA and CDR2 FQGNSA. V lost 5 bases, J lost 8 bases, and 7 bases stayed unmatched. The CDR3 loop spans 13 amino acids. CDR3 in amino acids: CASSPTSRGTQYF. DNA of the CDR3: TGTGCCAGCAGCCCGACTAGCCGGGGTACGCAGTATTTT.

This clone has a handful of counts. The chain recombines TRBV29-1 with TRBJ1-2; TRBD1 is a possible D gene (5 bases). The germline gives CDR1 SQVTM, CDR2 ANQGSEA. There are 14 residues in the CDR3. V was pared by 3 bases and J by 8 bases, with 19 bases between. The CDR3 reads CSVDPGAGGRGYTF. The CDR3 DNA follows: TGCAGCGTTGACCCCGGGGCGGGCGGTCGGGGCTACACCTTC.

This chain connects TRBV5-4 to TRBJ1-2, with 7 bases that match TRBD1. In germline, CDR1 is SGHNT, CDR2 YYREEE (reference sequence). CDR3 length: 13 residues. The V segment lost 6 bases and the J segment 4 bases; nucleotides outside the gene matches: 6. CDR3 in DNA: TGTGCCAGCACCGGAGACAGGGCCTATGGCTACACCTTC. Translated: CASTGDRAYGYTF.

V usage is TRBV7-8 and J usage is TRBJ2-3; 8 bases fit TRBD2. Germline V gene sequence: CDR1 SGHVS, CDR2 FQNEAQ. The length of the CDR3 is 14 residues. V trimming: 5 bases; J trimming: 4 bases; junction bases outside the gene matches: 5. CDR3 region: CASSLRTSPDTQYF. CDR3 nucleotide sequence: TGTGCCAGCAGCCTTAGGACTAGCCCAGATACGCAGTATTTT. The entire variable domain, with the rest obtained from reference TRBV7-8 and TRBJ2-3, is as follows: GAGVSQSPRYKVAKRGQDVALRCDPISGHVSLFWYQQALGQGPEFLTYFQNEAQLDKSGLPSDRFFAERPEGSVSTLKIQRTQQEDSAVYLCASSLRTSPDTQYFGPGTRLTVL.

In nucleotides, the CDR3 is TGTGCCAGCAGTGAATCTAGCGGGGCTTACAATGAGCAGTTCTTC. The encoded protein is CASSESSGAYNEQFF. The chain recombines TRBV6-1 with TRBJ2-1; 9 nucleotides match TRBD2. V lost 2 bases, J lost 4 bases, and 3 bases stayed unmatched. This CDR3 spans 15 amino acids. CDR1 and CDR2 from the germline V gene are MNHNS and SASEGT.

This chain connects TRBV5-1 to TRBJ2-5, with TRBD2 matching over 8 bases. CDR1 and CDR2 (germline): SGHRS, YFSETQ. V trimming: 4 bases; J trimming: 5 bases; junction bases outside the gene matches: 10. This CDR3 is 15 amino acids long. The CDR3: CASSKDGGAGETQYF. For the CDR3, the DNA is TGCGCCAGCAGCAAAGACGGGGGGGCCGGCGAGACCCAGTACTTC. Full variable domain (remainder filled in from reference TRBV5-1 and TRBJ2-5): KAGVTQTPRYLIKTRGQQVTLSCSPISGHRSVSWYQQTPGQGLQFLFEYFSETQRNKGNFPGRFSGRQFSNSRSEMNVSTLELGDSALYLCASSKDGGAGETQYFGPGTRLLVL.

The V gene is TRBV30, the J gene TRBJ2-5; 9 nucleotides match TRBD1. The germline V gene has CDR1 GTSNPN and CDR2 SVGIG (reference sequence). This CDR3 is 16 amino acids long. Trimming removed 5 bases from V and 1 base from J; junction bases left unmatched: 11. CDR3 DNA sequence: TGTGCCTGGGGAGCCGGGACAGGGAAATTCCAAGAGACCCAGTACTTC. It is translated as CAWGAGTGKFQETQYF.

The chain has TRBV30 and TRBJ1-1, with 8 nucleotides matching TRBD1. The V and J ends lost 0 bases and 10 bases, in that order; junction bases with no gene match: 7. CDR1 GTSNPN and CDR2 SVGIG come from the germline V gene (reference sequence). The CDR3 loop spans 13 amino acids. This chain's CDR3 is CAWSVQGAIGAFF. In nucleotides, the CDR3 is TGTGCCTGGAGTGTCCAGGGGGCGATAGGAGCTTTCTTT.

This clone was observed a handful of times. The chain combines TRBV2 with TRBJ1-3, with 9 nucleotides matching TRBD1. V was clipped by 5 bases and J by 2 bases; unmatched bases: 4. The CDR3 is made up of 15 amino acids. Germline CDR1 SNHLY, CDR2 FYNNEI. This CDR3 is CASSSQGAAGNTIYF. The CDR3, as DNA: TGTGCCAGCAGTTCACAGGGGGCGGCTGGAAACACCATATATTTT.

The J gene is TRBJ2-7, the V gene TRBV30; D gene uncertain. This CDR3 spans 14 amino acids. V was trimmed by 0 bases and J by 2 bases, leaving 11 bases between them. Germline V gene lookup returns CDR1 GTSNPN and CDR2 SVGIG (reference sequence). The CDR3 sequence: CAWSVLGAPYEQYF. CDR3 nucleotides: TGTGCCTGGAGTGTACTTGGAGCCCCCTACGAGCAGTACTTC.

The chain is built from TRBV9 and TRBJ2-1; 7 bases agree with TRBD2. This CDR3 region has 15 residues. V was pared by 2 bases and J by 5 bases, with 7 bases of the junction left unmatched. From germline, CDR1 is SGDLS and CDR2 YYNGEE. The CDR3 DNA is TGTGCCAGCAGCGTTCGACCGGGACTAAACAATGAGCAGTTCTTC. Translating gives CASSVRPGLNNEQFF.

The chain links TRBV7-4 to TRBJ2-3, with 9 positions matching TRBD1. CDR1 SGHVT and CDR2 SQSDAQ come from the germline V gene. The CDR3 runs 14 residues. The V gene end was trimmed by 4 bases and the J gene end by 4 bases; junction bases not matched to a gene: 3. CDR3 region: CASSWDRVADTQYF. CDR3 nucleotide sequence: TGTGCCAGCAGCTGGGACAGGGTGGCAGATACGCAGTATTTT.

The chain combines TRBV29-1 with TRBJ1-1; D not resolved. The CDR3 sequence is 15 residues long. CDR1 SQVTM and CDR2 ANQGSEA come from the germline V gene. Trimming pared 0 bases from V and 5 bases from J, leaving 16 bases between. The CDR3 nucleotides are TGCAGCGTTGAAGATCAATTAAGTTGGGGAACTGAAGCTTTCTTT. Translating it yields CSVEDQLSWGTEAFF.

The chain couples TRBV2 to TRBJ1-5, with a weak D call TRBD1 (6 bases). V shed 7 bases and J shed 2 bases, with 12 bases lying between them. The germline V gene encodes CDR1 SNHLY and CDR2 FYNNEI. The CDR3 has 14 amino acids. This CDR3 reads CASTPSGGNQPQHF. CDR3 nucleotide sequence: TGTGCCAGCACCCCCTCAGGGGGCAATCAGCCCCAGCATTTT.

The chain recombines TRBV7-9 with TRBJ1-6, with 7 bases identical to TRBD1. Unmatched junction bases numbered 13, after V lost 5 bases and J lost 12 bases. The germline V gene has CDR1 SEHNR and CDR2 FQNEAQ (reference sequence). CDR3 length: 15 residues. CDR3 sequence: CASSQGGGTVLPLHF. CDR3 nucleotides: TGTGCCAGCAGCCAAGGGGGGGGGACAGTTCTACCCCTCCACTTT.

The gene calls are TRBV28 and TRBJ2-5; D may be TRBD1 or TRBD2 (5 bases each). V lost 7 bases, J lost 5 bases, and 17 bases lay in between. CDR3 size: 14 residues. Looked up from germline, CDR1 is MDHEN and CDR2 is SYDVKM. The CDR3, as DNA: TGTGCCAGCACCTCAACAGGTAGAGGGGAGACCCAGTACTTC. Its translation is CASTSTGRGETQYF. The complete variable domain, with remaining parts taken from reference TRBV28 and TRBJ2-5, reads DVKVTQSSRYLVKRTGEKVFLECVQDMDHENMFWYRQDPGLGLRLIYFSYDVKMKEKGDIPEGYSVSREKKERFSLILESASTNQTSMYLCASTSTGRGETQYFGPGTRLLVL.

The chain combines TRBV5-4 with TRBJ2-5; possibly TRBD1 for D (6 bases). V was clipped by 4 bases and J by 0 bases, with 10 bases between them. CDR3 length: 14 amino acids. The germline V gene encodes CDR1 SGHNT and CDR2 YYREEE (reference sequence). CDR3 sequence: CASSKGQDQETQYF. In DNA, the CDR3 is TGTGCCAGCAGCAAGGGACAAGACCAAGAGACCCAGTACTTC.

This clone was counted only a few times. The CDR3 nucleotides are TGCGCCAGCAGCCAACTTCGAGGGGCCGGGGAGCTGTTTTTT. This encodes CASSQLRGAGELFF. The rearrangement uses TRBV10-1 and TRBJ2-2; either TRBD1 or TRBD2 may supply D (5 bases each). The germline gives CDR1 WNHNN, CDR2 SYGVQD (reference sequence). CDR3 length equals 14 residues. V was trimmed by 6 bases and J by 6 bases, leaving 14 bases between them.

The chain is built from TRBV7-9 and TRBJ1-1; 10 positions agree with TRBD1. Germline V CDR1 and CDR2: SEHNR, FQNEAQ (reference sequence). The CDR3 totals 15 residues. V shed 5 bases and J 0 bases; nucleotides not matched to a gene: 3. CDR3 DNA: TGTGCCAGCAGCACGGGGACAGGGGTGAACACTGAAGCTTTCTTT. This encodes CASSTGTGVNTEAFF.

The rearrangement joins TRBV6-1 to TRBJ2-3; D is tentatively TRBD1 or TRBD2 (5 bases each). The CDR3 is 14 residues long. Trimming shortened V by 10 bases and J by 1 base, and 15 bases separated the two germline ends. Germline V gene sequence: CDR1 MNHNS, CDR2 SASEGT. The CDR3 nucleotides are TGTGCCACGCCGGGACCCTACGGCACAGATACGCAGTATTTT. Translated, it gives CATPGPYGTDTQYF.

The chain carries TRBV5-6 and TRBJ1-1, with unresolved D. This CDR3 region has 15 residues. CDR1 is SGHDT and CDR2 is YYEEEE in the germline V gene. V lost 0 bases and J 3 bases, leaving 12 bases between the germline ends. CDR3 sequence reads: CASSLVSRRDTEAFF. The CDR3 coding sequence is TGTGCCAGCAGCTTGGTATCCAGAAGAGACACTGAAGCTTTCTTT.

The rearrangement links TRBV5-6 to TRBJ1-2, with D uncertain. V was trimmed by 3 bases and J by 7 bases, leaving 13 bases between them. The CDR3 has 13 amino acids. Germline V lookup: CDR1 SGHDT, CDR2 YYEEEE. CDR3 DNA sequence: TGTGCCAGCAGCTCCCGGGCAGGAGCTGGCTACACCTTC. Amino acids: CASSSRAGAGYTF.

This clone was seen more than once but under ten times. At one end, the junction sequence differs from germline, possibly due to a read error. CDR3 region: CASSLDSNQPQHF. The CDR3 DNA sequence: TGTGCCAGTAGTCTAGATAGCAATCAGCCCCAGCATTTT. This chain joins TRBV19 and TRBJ1-5; D remains unclear. CDR1 and CDR2 (germline): LNHDA, SQIVND (reference sequence). The CDR3 runs 13 residues.

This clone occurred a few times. The CDR3 region is CASTPGQTNTGELFF. CDR3 in DNA: TGTGCCTCGACCCCGGGACAAACGAACACCGGGGAGCTGTTTTTT. This chain connects TRBV10-3 to TRBJ2-2; a possible D gene is TRBD1 (6 bases). This CDR3 has 15 amino acids. V was trimmed by 11 bases and J by 0 bases, leaving 16 bases between them. Germline CDR1 is ENHRY and CDR2 is SYGVKD.

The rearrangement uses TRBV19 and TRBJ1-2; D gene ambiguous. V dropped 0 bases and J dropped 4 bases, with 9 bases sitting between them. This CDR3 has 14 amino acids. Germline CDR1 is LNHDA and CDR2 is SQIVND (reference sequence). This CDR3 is CASSIDGLAYGYTF. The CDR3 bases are TGTGCCAGTAGTATAGATGGGCTGGCCTATGGCTACACCTTC. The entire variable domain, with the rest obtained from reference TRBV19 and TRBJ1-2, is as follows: DGGITQSPKYLFRKEGQNVTLSCEQNLNHDAMYWYRQDPGQGLRLIYYSQIVNDFQKGDIAEGYSVSREKKESFPLTVTSAQKNPTAFYLCASSIDGLAYGYTFGSGTRLTVV.